This TCR beta chain was sequenced for a study of T cells in Graves' hyperthyroidism and ophthalmopathy. Study as a whole: Before treatment of any kind, peripheral blood was taken at initial diagnosis.

As to this clonotype: No antigen is known for it. The germline gene is not matched at one end of the junction; a read error may be the cause.

Investigators excluded patients with uncontrolled infection, other autoimmune disease, pregnancy or lactation. From germline, CDR1 is SGHRS and CDR2 YFSETQ. CDR3 size: 14 residues. Amplification yielded TCR beta CDR3 regions, with RNA transcripts as the source. Primed by the HTBI set, a first-round RT-PCR was run on the TCR CDR3. Each CDR3 protein gets one entry after TCRdb re-called the multiplex PCR reads with MiXCR. This sample has hundreds of thousands of distinct CDR3 sequences, with over 35% found just once. General study points: The authors' 13 V-J model separated ophthalmopathy from stable hyperthyroidism.

This receptor was identified in a man aged 18 to 30 with Graves' hyperthyroidism. The sample comprised blood. This rearrangement joins TRBV5-1 to TRBJ2-2, with TRBD2 as a possible D gene (5 bases). CDR3 protein: CASSTRSSTGELFF. CDR3 coding DNA: TGTGCCAGCAGCACTAGGTCCAGCACCGGGGAGCTGTTTTTT.